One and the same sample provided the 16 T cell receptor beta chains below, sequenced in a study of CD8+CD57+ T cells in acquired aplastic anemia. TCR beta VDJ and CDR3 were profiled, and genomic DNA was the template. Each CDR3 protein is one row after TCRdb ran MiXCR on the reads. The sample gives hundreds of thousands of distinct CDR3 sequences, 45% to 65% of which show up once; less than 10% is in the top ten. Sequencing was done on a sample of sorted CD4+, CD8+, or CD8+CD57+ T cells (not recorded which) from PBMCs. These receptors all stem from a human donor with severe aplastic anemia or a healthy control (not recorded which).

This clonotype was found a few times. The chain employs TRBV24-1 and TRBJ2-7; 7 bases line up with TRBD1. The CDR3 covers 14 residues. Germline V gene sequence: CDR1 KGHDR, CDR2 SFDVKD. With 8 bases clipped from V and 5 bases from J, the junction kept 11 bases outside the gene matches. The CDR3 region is CATTWTGLKHEQYF. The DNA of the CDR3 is TGTGCCACCACCTGGACAGGTTTAAAACACGAGCAGTACTTC.

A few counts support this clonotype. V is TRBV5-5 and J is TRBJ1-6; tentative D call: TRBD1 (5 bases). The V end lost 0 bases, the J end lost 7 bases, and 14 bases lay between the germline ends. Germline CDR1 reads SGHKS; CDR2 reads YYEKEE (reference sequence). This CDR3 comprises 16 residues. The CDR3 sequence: CASSLEWGFSNSPLHF. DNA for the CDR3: TGTGCCAGCAGCTTGGAGTGGGGGTTCAGCAATTCACCCCTCCACTTT.

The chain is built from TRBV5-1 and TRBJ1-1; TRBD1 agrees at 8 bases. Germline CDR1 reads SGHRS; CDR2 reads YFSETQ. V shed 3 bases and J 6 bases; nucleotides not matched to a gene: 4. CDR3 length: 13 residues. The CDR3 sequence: CASSSQGASEAFF. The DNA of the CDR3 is TGCGCCAGCAGCTCCCAGGGGGCCTCTGAAGCTTTCTTT.

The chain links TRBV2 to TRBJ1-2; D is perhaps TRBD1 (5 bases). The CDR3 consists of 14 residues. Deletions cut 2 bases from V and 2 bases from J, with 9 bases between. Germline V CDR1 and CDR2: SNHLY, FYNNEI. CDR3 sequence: CASSELDTNYGYTF. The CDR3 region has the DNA TGTGCCAGCAGTGAACTGGACACCAACTATGGCTACACCTTC.

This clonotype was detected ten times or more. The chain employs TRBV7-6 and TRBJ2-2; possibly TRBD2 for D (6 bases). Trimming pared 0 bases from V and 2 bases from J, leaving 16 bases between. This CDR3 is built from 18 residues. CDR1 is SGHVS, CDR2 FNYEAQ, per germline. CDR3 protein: CASSLAPSLGGNTGELFF. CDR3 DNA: TGTGCCAGCAGCTTAGCCCCGTCCCTGGGGGGAAACACCGGGGAGCTGTTTTTT. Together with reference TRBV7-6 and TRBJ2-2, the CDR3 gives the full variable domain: GAGVSQSPRYKVTKRGQDVALRCDPISGHVSLYWYRQALGQGPEFLTYFNYEAQQDKSGLPNDRFSAERPEGSISTLTIQRTEQRDSAMYRCASSLAPSLGGNTGELFFGEGSRLTVL.

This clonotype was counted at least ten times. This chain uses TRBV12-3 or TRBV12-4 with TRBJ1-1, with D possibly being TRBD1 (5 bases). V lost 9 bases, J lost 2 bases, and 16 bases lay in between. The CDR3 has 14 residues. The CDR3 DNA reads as TGTGCCAGTCGAGAAGGGACGGTCAACACTGAAGCTTTCTTT. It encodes CASREGTVNTEAFF.

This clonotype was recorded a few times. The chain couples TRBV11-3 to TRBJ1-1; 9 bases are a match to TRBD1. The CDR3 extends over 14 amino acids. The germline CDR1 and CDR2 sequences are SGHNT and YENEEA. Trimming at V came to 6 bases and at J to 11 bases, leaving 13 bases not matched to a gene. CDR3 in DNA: TGTGCCAGCAGGGACCGGACAGGGGAGGATTGGGCTTTCTTT. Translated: CASRDRTGEDWAFF.

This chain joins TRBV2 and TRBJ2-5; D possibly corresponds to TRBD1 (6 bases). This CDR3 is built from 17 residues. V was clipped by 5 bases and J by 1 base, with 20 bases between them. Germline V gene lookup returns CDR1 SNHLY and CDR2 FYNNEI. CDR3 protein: CASSIQGSQIPQETQYF. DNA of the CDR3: TGTGCCAGCAGTATTCAGGGGTCACAAATCCCCCAAGAGACCCAGTACTTC.

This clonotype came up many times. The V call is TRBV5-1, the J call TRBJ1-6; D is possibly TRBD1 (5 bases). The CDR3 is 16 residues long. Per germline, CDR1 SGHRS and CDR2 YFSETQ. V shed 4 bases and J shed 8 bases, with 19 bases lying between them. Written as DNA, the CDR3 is TGCGCCAGCAGCGACCCAGGGTTTCCCTTGGATTCACCCCTCCACTTT. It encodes CASSDPGFPLDSPLHF. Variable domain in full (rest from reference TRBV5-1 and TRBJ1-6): KAGVTQTPRYLIKTRGQQVTLSCSPISGHRSVSWYQQTPGQGLQFLFEYFSETQRNKGNFPGRFSGRQFSNSRSEMNVSTLELGDSALYLCASSDPGFPLDSPLHFGNGTRLTVT.

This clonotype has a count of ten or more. Here the CDR3 reads CATDNWGGGIGGEQFF. CDR3 nucleotides: TGTGCCACAGATAACTGGGGCGGGGGGATCGGGGGTGAGCAGTTCTTC. The chain has TRBV24-1 and TRBJ2-1, with TRBD2 matching 8 bases. J lost 9 bases, V lost 10 bases, and 19 bases had no gene match. The CDR3 spans 16 residues. CDR1 is KGHDR, CDR2 SFDVKD, per germline.

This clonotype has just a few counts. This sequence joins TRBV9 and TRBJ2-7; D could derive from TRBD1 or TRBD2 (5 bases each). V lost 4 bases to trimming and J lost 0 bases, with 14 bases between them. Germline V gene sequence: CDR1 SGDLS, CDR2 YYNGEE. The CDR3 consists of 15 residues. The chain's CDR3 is CASSPKDGTSYEQYF. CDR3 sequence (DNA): TGTGCCAGCAGCCCTAAAGACGGGACCTCCTACGAGCAGTACTTC.

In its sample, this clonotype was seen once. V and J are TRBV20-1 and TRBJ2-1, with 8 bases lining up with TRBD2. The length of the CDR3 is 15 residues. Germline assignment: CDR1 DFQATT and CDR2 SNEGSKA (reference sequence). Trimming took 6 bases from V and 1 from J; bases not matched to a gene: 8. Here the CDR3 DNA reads TGCAGTGCAAGCCCCAGCGGGAGTTCCTACAATGAGCAGTTCTTC. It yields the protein CSASPSGSSYNEQFF.

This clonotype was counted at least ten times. The CDR3 loop is CASSFPGQTYGYTF. The CDR3 DNA reads TGCGCCAGCAGCTTTCCGGGACAAACGTATGGCTACACCTTC. This rearrangement joins TRBV5-1 to TRBJ1-2; weak D call: TRBD1 (6 bases). Per germline, CDR1 SGHRS and CDR2 YFSETQ. V lost 2 bases and J 5 bases, leaving 13 bases between the germline ends. The CDR3 consists of 14 residues.

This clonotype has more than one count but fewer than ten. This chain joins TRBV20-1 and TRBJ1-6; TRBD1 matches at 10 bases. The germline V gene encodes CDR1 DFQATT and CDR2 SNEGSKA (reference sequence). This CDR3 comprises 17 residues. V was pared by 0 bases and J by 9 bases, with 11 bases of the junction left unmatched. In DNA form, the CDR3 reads TGCAGTGCTAGAGATAATCGACAGGGGGCTAGTGTTTCACCCCTCCACTTT. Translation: CSARDNRQGASVSPLHF.

DNA for the CDR3: TGTGCCAGCAGCGTGCGTAGGGACAGAGAAAACACCGGGGAGCTGTTTTTT. This codes for CASSVRRDRENTGELFF. This chain uses TRBV9 with TRBJ2-2; 7 nucleotides align to TRBD1. The germline V gene has CDR1 SGDLS and CDR2 YYNGEE. V was pared by 2 bases and J by 2 bases, with 9 bases of the junction left unmatched. The CDR3 is 17 residues long. The whole variable domain, filled in from reference TRBV9 and TRBJ2-2, reads DSGVTQTPKHLITATGQRVTLRCSPRSGDLSVYWYQQSLDQGLQFLIQYYNGEERAKGNILERFSAQQFPDLHSELNLSSLELGDSALYFCASSVRRDRENTGELFFGEGSRLTVL.

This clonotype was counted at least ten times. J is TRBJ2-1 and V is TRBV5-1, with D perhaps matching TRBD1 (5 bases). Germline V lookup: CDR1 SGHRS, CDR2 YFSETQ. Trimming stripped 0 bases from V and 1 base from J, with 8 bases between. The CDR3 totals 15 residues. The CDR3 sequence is CASSLETGSYNEQFF. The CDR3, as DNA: TGCGCCAGCAGCTTGGAAACAGGTTCCTACAATGAGCAGTTCTTC.